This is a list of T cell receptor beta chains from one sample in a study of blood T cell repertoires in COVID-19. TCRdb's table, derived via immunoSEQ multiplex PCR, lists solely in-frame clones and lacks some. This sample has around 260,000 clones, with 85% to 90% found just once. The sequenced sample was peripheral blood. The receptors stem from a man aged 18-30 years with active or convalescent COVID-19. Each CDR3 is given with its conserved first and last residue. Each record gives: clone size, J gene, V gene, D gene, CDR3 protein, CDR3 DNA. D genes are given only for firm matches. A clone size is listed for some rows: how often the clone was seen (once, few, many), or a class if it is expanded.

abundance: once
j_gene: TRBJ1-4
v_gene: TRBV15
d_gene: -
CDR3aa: CATSSGGKPNLDF
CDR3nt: TGTGCCACCAGCAGCGGAGGAAAGCCCAATTTGGATTTT

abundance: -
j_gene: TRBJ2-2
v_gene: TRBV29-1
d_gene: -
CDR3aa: CSVDPSRTGELFF
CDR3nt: TGCAGCGTTGACCCGTCTAGAACCGGGGAGCTGTTTTTT

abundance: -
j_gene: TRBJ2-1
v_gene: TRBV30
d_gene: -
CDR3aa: CAWSAVALTNNEQFF
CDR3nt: TGTGCCTGGAGTGCTGTAGCGCTAACTAACAATGAGCAGTTCTTC

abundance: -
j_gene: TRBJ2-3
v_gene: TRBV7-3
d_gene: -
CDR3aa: CASSLIPSGQSTDTQYF
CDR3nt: TGTGCCAGCAGCTTAATACCGAGCGGGCAGAGCACAGATACGCAGTATTTT

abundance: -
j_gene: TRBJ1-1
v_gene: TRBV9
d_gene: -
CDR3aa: CASSVVPSMNTEAFF
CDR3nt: TGTGCCAGCAGCGTAGTTCCATCTATGAACACTGAAGCTTTCTTT

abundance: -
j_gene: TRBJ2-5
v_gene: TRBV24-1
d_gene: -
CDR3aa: CATSEQGETQYF
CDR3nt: TGTGCCACCAGTGAACAGGGAGAGACCCAGTACTTC

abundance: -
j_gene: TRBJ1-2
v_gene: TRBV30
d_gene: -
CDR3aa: CAWSYGGYGYTF
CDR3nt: TGTGCCTGGAGTTACGGGGGCTATGGCTACACCTTC

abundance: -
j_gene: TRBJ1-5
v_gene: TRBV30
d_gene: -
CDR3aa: CAWSALQVGQPQHF
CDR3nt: TGTGCCTGGAGTGCTCTGCAGGTCGGACAGCCCCAGCATTTT

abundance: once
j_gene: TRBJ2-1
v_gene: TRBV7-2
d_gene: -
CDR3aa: CASSLLYNEQFF
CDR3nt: TGTGCCAGCAGCTTACTCTACAATGAGCAGTTCTTC

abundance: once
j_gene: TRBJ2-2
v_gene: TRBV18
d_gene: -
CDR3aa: CASSPRASTMVPGELFF
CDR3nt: TGTGCCAGCTCCCCCCGCGCGAGTACCATGGTCCCCGGGGAGCTGTTTTTT

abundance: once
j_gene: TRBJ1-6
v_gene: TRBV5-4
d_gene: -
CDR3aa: CASRGGVNSPLHF
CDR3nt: TGTGCCAGCAGAGGGGGGGTCAACTCACCCCTCCACTTT

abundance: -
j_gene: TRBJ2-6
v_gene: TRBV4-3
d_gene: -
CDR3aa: CASSLTRDTGANVLTF
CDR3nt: TGCGCCAGCAGCCTCACACGGGACACTGGGGCCAACGTCCTGACTTTC

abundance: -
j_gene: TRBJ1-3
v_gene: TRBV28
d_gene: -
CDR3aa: CASRLAGGGNTIYF
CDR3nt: TGTGCCAGCCGTTTGGCGGGGGGTGGAAACACCATATATTTT

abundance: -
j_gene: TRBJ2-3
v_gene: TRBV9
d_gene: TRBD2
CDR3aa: CASSATTSGSTDTQYF
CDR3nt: TGTGCCAGCAGCGCAACGACTAGCGGGAGCACAGATACGCAGTATTTT

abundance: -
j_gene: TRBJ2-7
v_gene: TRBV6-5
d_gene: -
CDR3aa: CASSGTGTDEQYF
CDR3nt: TGTGCCAGCAGCGGCACAGGGACCGACGAGCAGTACTTC